Listed below are T cell receptor beta chains from one sample, sequenced in a study of control samples from healthy donors and cancer patients. Using immunoSEQ multiplex PCR, the repertoire was profiled, and TCRdb retains in-frame clones only, with some absent. The table shows about 110,000 clones, with roughly 79% occurring only once. The specimen sequenced was blood. These receptors were collected from a man aged 18 to 30 in good health. The CDR3 runs from the conserved cysteine through the conserved F or W. Fields, in order: CDR3 length, V gene, J gene, D gene, clone size, CDR3 DNA, CDR3 protein. D genes are given only for firm matches. Rows give clone size only sometimes, using once, few, many, or a class for an expanded clone.

len: 13; v_gene: TRBV5-4; j_gene: TRBJ2-5; d_gene: -; abundance: -; CDR3nt: TGTGCCAGCAGGCCTACCCTACCGGGGGACCAGTACTTC; CDR3aa: CASRPTLPGDQYF
len: 16; v_gene: TRBV5-1; j_gene: TRBJ2-3; d_gene: TRBD1; abundance: -; CDR3nt: TGCGCCAGCAGTTTGGGAGACAGGGGGCCGACAGATACGCAGTATTTT; CDR3aa: CASSLGDRGPTDTQYF
len: 14; v_gene: TRBV4-1; j_gene: TRBJ2-2; d_gene: -; abundance: -; CDR3nt: TGCGCCAGCAGCCTACCGGGGGCCACCGGGGAGCTGTTTTTT; CDR3aa: CASSLPGATGELFF
len: 12; v_gene: TRBV30; j_gene: TRBJ1-1; d_gene: -; abundance: -; CDR3nt: TGTGCCTGGACCCGGGGGTTAACTGAAGCTTTCTTT; CDR3aa: CAWTRGLTEAFF
len: 13; v_gene: TRBV6-2/TRBV6-3; j_gene: TRBJ1-2; d_gene: -; abundance: many; CDR3nt: TGTGCCAGCAGTTACACCGGGTCGTATGGCTACACCTTC; CDR3aa: CASSYTGSYGYTF
len: 16; v_gene: TRBV11-1; j_gene: TRBJ2-5; d_gene: TRBD2; abundance: -; CDR3nt: TGTGCCAGCAGCTCCCTAGCGGGGGGTCTACAAGAGACCCAGTACTTC; CDR3aa: CASSSLAGGLQETQYF
len: 15; v_gene: TRBV5-1; j_gene: TRBJ2-6; d_gene: TRBD2; abundance: -; CDR3nt: TGCGCCAGCAGCCCTACTAGCGCCGGGGCCAACGTCCTGACTTTC; CDR3aa: CASSPTSAGANVLTF
len: 15; v_gene: TRBV5-5; j_gene: TRBJ1-5; d_gene: -; abundance: -; CDR3nt: TGTGCCAGCAGCCGAGTCGCGGAGGGACGTCAGCCCCAGCATTTT; CDR3aa: CASSRVAEGRQPQHF
len: 13; v_gene: TRBV7-6; j_gene: TRBJ2-7; d_gene: -; abundance: -; CDR3nt: TGTGCCAGCAGCTTAGCGATGTCCGGCGAGCAGTACTTC; CDR3aa: CASSLAMSGEQYF
len: 14; v_gene: TRBV27; j_gene: TRBJ1-2; d_gene: -; abundance: -; CDR3nt: TGTGCCAGCAGTATGACAGACTCCTTCTATGGCTACACCTTC; CDR3aa: CASSMTDSFYGYTF
len: 15; v_gene: TRBV5-4; j_gene: TRBJ1-6; d_gene: -; abundance: once; CDR3nt: TGTGCCAGCAGCTTCAGAGGGGGGTTTAATTCACCCCTCCACTTT; CDR3aa: CASSFRGGFNSPLHF
len: 12; v_gene: TRBV9; j_gene: TRBJ2-2; d_gene: -; abundance: once; CDR3nt: TGTGCCAGCAGCAGGAACACCGGGGAGCTGTTTTTT; CDR3aa: CASSRNTGELFF
len: 15; v_gene: TRBV2; j_gene: TRBJ1-2; d_gene: -; abundance: -; CDR3nt: TGTGCCAGCAGGAACAGGGAAGCAGCTAACTATGGCTACACCTTC; CDR3aa: CASRNREAANYGYTF
len: 14; v_gene: TRBV9; j_gene: TRBJ1-1; d_gene: -; abundance: -; CDR3nt: TGTGCCAGCAGCGTAGGACAGATTAACACTGAAGCTTTCTTT; CDR3aa: CASSVGQINTEAFF
len: 14; v_gene: TRBV30; j_gene: TRBJ2-1; d_gene: -; abundance: -; CDR3nt: TGTGCCTGGAGGCGGGACCGCCTATTCAATGAGCAGTTCTTC; CDR3aa: CAWRRDRLFNEQFF
len: 15; v_gene: TRBV7-6; j_gene: TRBJ2-1; d_gene: TRBD2; abundance: -; CDR3nt: TGTGCCAGCAGCCCCTTCGGCGGGGGGGCGAATGAGCAGTTCTTC; CDR3aa: CASSPFGGGANEQFF
len: 14; v_gene: TRBV19; j_gene: TRBJ2-3; d_gene: TRBD2; abundance: -; CDR3nt: TGTGCCACAAGGACTAGCGTTTTCACAGATACGCAGTATTTT; CDR3aa: CATRTSVFTDTQYF
len: 14; v_gene: TRBV4-3; j_gene: TRBJ2-5; d_gene: TRBD2; abundance: -; CDR3nt: TGCGCCAGCAGCCTAGCGGGGAACCAAGAGACCCAGTACTTC; CDR3aa: CASSLAGNQETQYF
len: 14; v_gene: TRBV6-6; j_gene: TRBJ1-4; d_gene: TRBD1; abundance: -; CDR3nt: TGTGCCAGCAGGATTGACAGGGCGTCCGAAAAACTGTTTTTT; CDR3aa: CASRIDRASEKLFF
len: 13; v_gene: TRBV14; j_gene: TRBJ1-6; d_gene: -; abundance: few; CDR3nt: TGTGCCAGCAGCCAAGTAACCCGTTCCGACCTCCACTTT; CDR3aa: CASSQVTRSDLHF
len: 14; v_gene: TRBV7-2; j_gene: TRBJ2-7; d_gene: -; abundance: -; CDR3nt: TGTGCCAGCAGCTTAGACGGAGGCACCTACGAGCAGTACTTC; CDR3aa: CASSLDGGTYEQYF
len: 15; v_gene: TRBV7-2; j_gene: TRBJ1-6; d_gene: TRBD1; abundance: -; CDR3nt: TGTGCCAGCAGCTCGAGACAGGGCGGTAATTCACCCCTCCACTTT; CDR3aa: CASSSRQGGNSPLHF
len: 14; v_gene: TRBV18; j_gene: TRBJ1-1; d_gene: TRBD1; abundance: -; CDR3nt: TGTGCCAGCTCCGAGGACAGGGTTGACACTGAAGCTTTCTTT; CDR3aa: CASSEDRVDTEAFF
len: 15; v_gene: TRBV4-1; j_gene: TRBJ1-3; d_gene: TRBD1; abundance: -; CDR3nt: TGCGCCAGCAGCCTAAGACAGGGTCTAGGAAACACCATATATTTT; CDR3aa: CASSLRQGLGNTIYF
len: 14; v_gene: TRBV11-2; j_gene: TRBJ2-3; d_gene: -; abundance: -; CDR3nt: TGTGCCAGCAGCTTTCGGGGTTCTGCAGATACGCAGTATTTT; CDR3aa: CASSFRGSADTQYF
len: 14; v_gene: TRBV9; j_gene: TRBJ1-1; d_gene: -; abundance: -; CDR3nt: TGTGCCAGCAGCGTAGCCACAGGGCCCGCTGAAGCTTTCTTT; CDR3aa: CASSVATGPAEAFF
len: 15; v_gene: TRBV7-6; j_gene: TRBJ1-3; d_gene: -; abundance: -; CDR3nt: TGTGCCAGCAGCTTAGGACAGCTCTCTGGAAACACCATATATTTT; CDR3aa: CASSLGQLSGNTIYF
len: 17; v_gene: TRBV5-5; j_gene: TRBJ1-1; d_gene: TRBD1; abundance: -; CDR3nt: TGTGCCAGCCACTCCGCTCGACAGGGATTGGGTCGCACTGAAGCTTTCTTT; CDR3aa: CASHSARQGLGRTEAFF
len: 19; v_gene: TRBV6-1; j_gene: TRBJ1-6; d_gene: -; abundance: few; CDR3nt: TGTGCCAGCAGTGAAAGGCATGGATACAGTAGCTCCTATAATTCACCCCTCCACTTT; CDR3aa: CASSERHGYSSSYNSPLHF
len: 12; v_gene: TRBV12-3/TRBV12-4; j_gene: TRBJ2-7; d_gene: -; abundance: -; CDR3nt: TGTGCCAGCAGTTGGAAGAACTACGAGCAGTACTTC; CDR3aa: CASSWKNYEQYF
len: 14; v_gene: TRBV4-3; j_gene: TRBJ1-2; d_gene: -; abundance: -; CDR3nt: TGCGCCAGCAGCCAAGAAGCAGGGTACTATGGCTACACCTTC; CDR3aa: CASSQEAGYYGYTF
len: 12; v_gene: TRBV19; j_gene: TRBJ2-3; d_gene: -; abundance: -; CDR3nt: TGTGCCAGTAGCAATAGCACAGATACGCAGTATTTT; CDR3aa: CASSNSTDTQYF
len: 15; v_gene: TRBV10-3; j_gene: TRBJ1-2; d_gene: TRBD1; abundance: -; CDR3nt: TGTGCCATCAGTGAGTCAGACAGGGGCGGCGCTGGCTACACCTTC; CDR3aa: CAISESDRGGAGYTF
len: 13; v_gene: TRBV6-6; j_gene: TRBJ2-5; d_gene: -; abundance: -; CDR3nt: TGTGCCAGCAGCCGCGTCCGGGGGGAGACCCAGTACTTC; CDR3aa: CASSRVRGETQYF
len: 14; v_gene: TRBV30; j_gene: TRBJ1-6; d_gene: -; abundance: few; CDR3nt: TGTGCCTGGACTAGCGGACAGTGGGGTTCACCCCTCCACTTT; CDR3aa: CAWTSGQWGSPLHF
len: 13; v_gene: TRBV30; j_gene: TRBJ1-1; d_gene: -; abundance: few; CDR3nt: TGTGCCTGGAAGGCGTGGGCAGAATCTGAAGCTTTCTTT; CDR3aa: CAWKAWAESEAFF
len: 13; v_gene: TRBV5-4; j_gene: TRBJ1-2; d_gene: -; abundance: -; CDR3nt: TGTGCCAGCAGCTTGTCTACCTACTATGGCTACACCTTC; CDR3aa: CASSLSTYYGYTF
len: 17; v_gene: TRBV5-5; j_gene: TRBJ2-2; d_gene: TRBD2; abundance: once; CDR3nt: TGTGCCAGCAGCCCGAGGACTAGCGGGGGGGCAATCGGGGAGCTGTTTTTT; CDR3aa: CASSPRTSGGAIGELFF
len: 13; v_gene: TRBV4-3; j_gene: TRBJ2-1; d_gene: -; abundance: -; CDR3nt: TGCGCCAGCAGCCAAGGTTATCGACAAACGCCGTTCTTC; CDR3aa: CASSQGYRQTPFF
len: 13; v_gene: TRBV30; j_gene: TRBJ2-1; d_gene: TRBD1; abundance: -; CDR3nt: TGTGCCTGGGACAGGGGGACCTACAATGAGCAGTTCTTC; CDR3aa: CAWDRGTYNEQFF
len: 14; v_gene: TRBV28; j_gene: TRBJ1-1; d_gene: -; abundance: -; CDR3nt: TGTGCCACCACACTAGGGGTTTACAGCTCTGAAGCTTTCTTT; CDR3aa: CATTLGVYSSEAFF
len: 17; v_gene: TRBV5-6; j_gene: TRBJ1-5; d_gene: -; abundance: few; CDR3nt: TGTGCCAGCAGCTTGGAAAGGGACGGCCTCAGCAATCAGCCCCAGCATTTT; CDR3aa: CASSLERDGLSNQPQHF
len: 14; v_gene: TRBV5-1; j_gene: TRBJ1-2; d_gene: -; abundance: -; CDR3nt: TGCGCCAGCAGCTTGACTGGCAGTTCCTATGGCTACACCTTC; CDR3aa: CASSLTGSSYGYTF
len: 13; v_gene: TRBV28; j_gene: TRBJ2-1; d_gene: -; abundance: -; CDR3nt: TGTGCCACACAGGGCTTACCCTACAATGAGCAGTTCTTC; CDR3aa: CATQGLPYNEQFF
len: 15; v_gene: TRBV7-2; j_gene: TRBJ2-6; d_gene: -; abundance: -; CDR3nt: TGTGCCAGCAGATTAGGGATCTCTGGGGCCAACGTCCTGACTTTC; CDR3aa: CASRLGISGANVLTF
len: 17; v_gene: TRBV18; j_gene: TRBJ2-2; d_gene: -; abundance: -; CDR3nt: TGTGCCAGCTCACCGTCCAGGGTTGGTGTAAACACCGGGGAGCTGTTTTTT; CDR3aa: CASSPSRVGVNTGELFF
len: 17; v_gene: TRBV19; j_gene: TRBJ1-6; d_gene: TRBD1; abundance: -; CDR3nt: TGTGCCAGTAGTCCGGAGACAGGGAGCTCCTATAATTCACCCCTCCACTTT; CDR3aa: CASSPETGSSYNSPLHF
len: 14; v_gene: TRBV10-2; j_gene: TRBJ2-3; d_gene: TRBD1; abundance: -; CDR3nt: TGCGCCAGCAGTCTTTCAGGGGGCGCAGATACGCAGTATTTT; CDR3aa: CASSLSGGADTQYF
len: 14; v_gene: TRBV3-1/TRBV3-2; j_gene: TRBJ1-6; d_gene: -; abundance: -; CDR3nt: TGTGCCAGCAGCCAGTCTGGTCGCAGTTCACCCCTCCACTTT; CDR3aa: CASSQSGRSSPLHF
len: 14; v_gene: TRBV11-2; j_gene: TRBJ2-3; d_gene: -; abundance: -; CDR3nt: TGTGCCAGCAGCTTAGGTATCAGCACAGATACGCAGTATTTT; CDR3aa: CASSLGISTDTQYF
len: 14; v_gene: TRBV5-1; j_gene: TRBJ1-2; d_gene: -; abundance: -; CDR3nt: TGCGCCAGCAGCTTGGCGGGTCTTAGCTATGGCTACACCTTC; CDR3aa: CASSLAGLSYGYTF
len: 15; v_gene: TRBV18; j_gene: TRBJ2-1; d_gene: -; abundance: -; CDR3nt: TGTGCCAGCTCACCTTTGGACAGCCCCTACAATGAGCAGTTCTTC; CDR3aa: CASSPLDSPYNEQFF
len: 15; v_gene: TRBV2; j_gene: TRBJ2-6; d_gene: -; abundance: -; CDR3nt: TGTGCCAGCAGTGTCGAGGGTACTGGGGCCAACGTCCTGACTTTC; CDR3aa: CASSVEGTGANVLTF